This T cell receptor beta chain emerged from a study of T cells in Graves' hyperthyroidism and ophthalmopathy. The overall study: Sampling of peripheral blood happened at initial diagnosis, prior to any treatment.

This clonotype was detected ten times or more. This CDR3 comprises 15 residues. CDR1 is SNHLY and CDR2 is FYNNEI in the germline V gene. The V and J ends lost 7 bases and 3 bases, in that order; junction bases with no gene match: 10. Authors of the study amplified TCR beta CDR3 regions from RNA transcripts. When the TCR CDR3 underwent first-round RT-PCR, the HTBI primer set was used. MiXCR, run by TCRdb on the multiplex PCR reads, gives a single entry per CDR3 protein. The sample has about 520,000 distinct CDR3 sequences, approximately 25% seen once. Orbital computed tomography and thyroid ultrasound, together with serum TRAb and thyroxine and clinical symptoms, were used for diagnoses.

Material for sequencing was blood. The TCR comes from a woman in her 30s with Graves' ophthalmopathy. The genes are TRBV2 and TRBJ1-1, with 8 bases lining up with TRBD1. The CDR3 region has the DNA TGTGCCAGCACGGCACGGACAGGGTCGGACACTGAAGCTTTCTTT. Amino acids: CASTARTGSDTEAFF.